A selection of T cell receptor beta chains follows, all from one sample in a study of OX40 agonist ivuxolimab in advanced cancers. Only in-frame clones appear in the TCRdb table, and some are missing; sequencing was by immunoSEQ multiplex PCR. The repertoire consists of about 62,000 clones, with 85% occurring once and the leading ten covering 3.5% to 4%. Sequenced here: CD4+ or CD8+ T cells sorted from blood, sampled in a trial of the OX40 agonist ivuxolimab. The receptors originated from an adult with an advanced solid tumor such as melanoma, head and neck, liver or kidney cancer. Each CDR3 is given with its conserved first and last residue. The D gene is left open where the match is weak. Clone size is stated in some rows and not others, as once, few, many or a class when expanded.

j_call v_call clone_size d_call cdr3_aa cdr3_nt
TRBJ1-2 TRBV27 NA TRBD1 CASSWSGTGGYGYTF TGTGCCAGCAGTTGGTCCGGGACAGGGGGCTATGGCTACACCTTC
TRBJ2-2 TRBV5-6 NA TRBD2 CASSSYIFGGAGELFF TGTGCCAGCAGCTCTTACATTTTTGGGGGGGCCGGGGAGCTGTTTTTT
TRBJ2-1 TRBV5-1 once NA CASSLWDPSSYNEQFF TGCGCCAGCAGCTTGTGGGACCCGAGCTCCTACAATGAGCAGTTCTTC
TRBJ2-7 TRBV7-3 NA TRBD1 CASSGNDRDSVNEQYF TGTGCCAGCAGCGGGAATGACCGGGACAGCGTTAACGAGCAGTACTTC
TRBJ2-1 TRBV7-9 medium-sized NA CASSQSVYNEQFF TGTGCCAGCAGCCAAAGCGTGTACAATGAGCAGTTCTTC
TRBJ1-5 TRBV6-1 NA NA CASTVTAYSNQPQHF TGTGCCAGCACTGTTACAGCTTATAGCAATCAGCCCCAGCATTTT
TRBJ2-5 TRBV2 once NA CASMAPMGRGETQYF TGTGCCAGCATGGCCCCGATGGGCAGGGGAGAGACCCAGTACTTC
TRBJ2-7 TRBV10-3 NA TRBD1 CAISESGQGRDEQYF TGTGCCATCAGTGAGTCGGGACAGGGAAGGGACGAGCAGTACTTC
TRBJ2-5 TRBV28 NA NA CASSYAGPQYF TGTGCCAGCAGCTACGCAGGGCCCCAGTACTTC
TRBJ2-1 TRBV9 NA TRBD2 CASSGSRGFYNEQFF TGTGCCAGCAGCGGTTCGCGGGGGTTTTACAATGAGCAGTTCTTC
TRBJ1-5 TRBV27 medium-sized NA CASSFSNQPQHF TGTGCCAGCAGTTTTAGCAATCAGCCCCAGCATTTT
TRBJ2-7 TRBV6-5 few NA CASSQGTPYEQYF TGTGCCAGCAGCCAGGGGACTCCCTACGAGCAGTACTTC
TRBJ2-1 TRBV10-3 NA NA CAISEWARGSYNEQFF TGTGCCATCAGTGAGTGGGCTAGGGGTTCGTACAATGAGCAGTTCTTC
TRBJ2-7 TRBV21-1 NA NA CASRGRETSGDYEQYF TGTGCCAGCAGAGGCAGGGAGACTAGCGGGGACTACGAGCAGTACTTC
TRBJ1-2 TRBV5-1 NA NA CASSLDGQTFYGYTF TGCGCCAGCAGCTTAGACGGTCAGACCTTCTATGGCTACACCTTC
TRBJ2-1 TRBV21-1 NA NA CASSKAGRQGASRSYNEQFF TGTGCCAGCAGCAAAGCAGGGAGACAGGGGGCTTCTCGGTCCTACAATGAGCAGTTCTTC
TRBJ1-1 TRBV6-4 NA NA CASSVTGNTEAFF TGTGCCAGCAGTGTAACAGGGAACACTGAAGCTTTCTTT
TRBJ1-2 TRBV7-9 NA NA CASSRDISYYGYTF TGTGCCAGCAGCCGGGACATTAGTTACTATGGCTACACCTTC
TRBJ1-5 TRBV6-1 NA TRBD1 CASTALGQGNQPQHF TGTGCCAGCACCGCACTGGGACAGGGGAATCAGCCCCAGCATTTT
TRBJ2-5 TRBV6-1 NA NA CASNSNRAETQYF TGTGCCAGCAACTCTAACAGGGCCGAGACCCAGTACTTC
TRBJ2-5 TRBV7-9 NA NA CASSLRGGGQETQYF TGTGCCAGCAGCTTAAGGGGGGGAGGCCAAGAGACCCAGTACTTC
TRBJ2-1 TRBV18 once NA CASSPGGLYNEQFF TGTGCCAGCTCACCAGGGGGCCTCTACAATGAGCAGTTCTTC
TRBJ2-3 TRBV5-1 NA TRBD1 CASGKTGGVADTQYF TGCGCCAGCGGAAAGACAGGGGGAGTCGCAGATACGCAGTATTTT
TRBJ2-1 TRBV19 NA NA CASSNQGWYQFF TGTGCCAGTAGTAATCAAGGGTGGTACCAGTTCTTC
TRBJ1-4 TRBV7-8 NA TRBD1 CASSLGPTGVREKLFF TGTGCCAGCAGCTTAGGCCCGACAGGGGTGAGGGAAAAACTGTTTTTT
TRBJ1-5 TRBV6-6 NA TRBD1 CASSYSGQVGQPQHF TGTGCCAGCAGTTACTCCGGACAGGTGGGCCAGCCCCAGCATTTT
TRBJ1-2 TRBV29-1 NA NA CSVGFVLSLNGYTF TGCAGCGTTGGTTTTGTACTTTCGTTGAATGGCTACACCTTC
TRBJ1-5 TRBV2 once NA CASSEARGHQPQHF TGTGCCAGCAGTGAAGCAAGGGGTCATCAGCCCCAGCATTTT
TRBJ2-3 TRBV5-8 NA TRBD2 CASSLVTGGRDTQYF TGTGCCAGCAGCTTGGTGACGGGGGGGCGGGATACGCAGTATTTT
TRBJ1-5 TRBV5-1 NA NA CASSLGGRDQPQHF TGCGCCAGCAGCTTGGGGGGCCGGGATCAGCCCCAGCATTTT
TRBJ2-4 TRBV4-1 NA NA CASSQGVVQYF TGCGCCAGCAGCCAAGGAGTGGTTCAGTACTTC
TRBJ2-7 TRBV19 NA TRBD1 CASSFTGTAYEQYF TGTGCCAGTAGTTTCACCGGGACAGCCTACGAGCAGTACTTC
TRBJ1-5 TRBV19 NA NA CASSITGWGGPQHF TGTGCCAGTAGTATCACAGGTTGGGGGGGGCCCCAGCATTTT
TRBJ2-6 TRBV7-3 NA NA CASSLEGGGANVLTF TGTGCCAGCAGCTTAGAGGGTGGTGGGGCCAACGTCCTGACTTTC
TRBJ2-5 TRBV6-6 NA NA CASTWAYQETQYF TGTGCCAGCACTTGGGCGTACCAAGAGACCCAGTACTTC
TRBJ1-5 TRBV5-4 NA NA CASSSGGGGNQPQHF TGTGCCAGCAGCTCCGGCGGAGGCGGGAATCAGCCCCAGCATTTT
TRBJ2-2 TRBV7-9 NA TRBD2 CASSSGLAGTGELFF TGTGCCAGCAGCTCCGGACTAGCGGGCACCGGGGAGCTGTTTTTT
TRBJ2-5 TRBV5-6 NA NA CASSSVWIRDEQETQYF TGTGCCAGCAGCTCAGTTTGGATCAGGGACGAGCAAGAGACCCAGTACTTC
TRBJ2-4 TRBV2 NA NA CASSRDTAKNIQYF TGTGCCAGCAGTCGAGACACAGCCAAAAACATTCAGTACTTC
TRBJ2-2 TRBV29-1 NA NA CSGGTANTGELFF TGCAGCGGGGGGACGGCGAACACCGGGGAGCTGTTTTTT
TRBJ2-2 TRBV5-4 NA NA CASSGGMNANTGELFF TGTGCCAGCAGCGGGGGAATGAACGCGAACACCGGGGAGCTGTTTTTT
TRBJ1-2 TRBV5-6 NA NA CASSLGGLDGYTF TGTGCCAGCAGCTTGGGGGGGTTGGATGGCTACACCTTC
TRBJ2-3 TRBV5-1 NA NA CASSIEVSIDTQYF TGCGCCAGCAGCATCGAAGTCTCGATAGATACGCAGTATTTT
TRBJ1-2 TRBV6-5 NA TRBD1 CASSPYRGDGYTF TGTGCCAGCAGTCCGTACAGGGGGGATGGCTACACCTTC
TRBJ1-1 TRBV12-5 NA NA CASGLSGGHTEAFF TGTGCTAGTGGTTTGAGCGGGGGCCACACTGAAGCTTTCTTT
TRBJ2-7 TRBV28 NA NA CASSLWGGPYEQYF TGTGCCAGCAGTTTATGGGGGGGACCCTACGAGCAGTACTTC
TRBJ1-1 TRBV28 once NA CASSLPQTYTEAFF TGTGCCAGCAGTCTCCCCCAGACCTACACTGAAGCTTTCTTT
TRBJ2-2 TRBV5-1 few TRBD2 CASSLALAGDTGELFF TGCGCCAGCAGCTTGGCCTTAGCGGGAGATACCGGGGAGCTGTTTTTT
TRBJ1-5 TRBV18 NA TRBD1 CASSGQGAGQPQHF TGTGCCAGCTCCGGACAGGGGGCGGGTCAGCCCCAGCATTTT
TRBJ2-3 TRBV29-1 NA NA CSAPDLDTQYF TGCAGCGCCCCGGATCTAGATACGCAGTATTTT
TRBJ2-7 TRBV20-1 NA NA CSARDHSEQYF TGCAGTGCTAGAGATCACAGCGAGCAGTACTTC
TRBJ1-5 TRBV6-5 NA TRBD1 CASSLDRDNQPQHF TGTGCCAGCAGCCTGGACAGGGACAATCAGCCCCAGCATTTT
TRBJ2-4 TRBV11-2 NA TRBD2 CASSRGQRGKNIQYF TGTGCCAGCAGCCGTGGTCAGCGGGGAAAAAACATTCAGTACTTC
TRBJ1-1 TRBV29-1 once NA CSVEEGANTEAFF TGCAGCGTTGAAGAAGGGGCGAACACTGAAGCTTTCTTT
TRBJ2-7 TRBV2 NA NA CASSEARQSYEQYF TGTGCCAGCAGTGAAGCGCGTCAAAGTTACGAGCAGTACTTC
TRBJ2-5 TRBV28 NA NA CASSRSGRGRETQYF TGTGCCAGCAGTCGATCCGGACGGGGCCGAGAGACCCAGTACTTC
TRBJ2-7 TRBV6-5 few TRBD1 CASSRQGQYEQYF TGTGCCAGCAGTCGACAGGGTCAGTACGAGCAGTACTTC
TRBJ2-6 TRBV6-1 few NA CASSEGSGANVLTF TGTGCCAGCAGTGAGGGCTCTGGGGCCAACGTCCTGACTTTC
TRBJ1-2 TRBV9 NA NA CASSVEGRSYGYTF TGTGCCAGCAGCGTCGAGGGACGTAGCTATGGCTACACCTTC